Listed here are 2 T cell receptor beta chains from one sample, sequenced in a study of cytomegalovirus exposure and HLA in healthy donors. The PCR contained 60 Vbeta and 13 Jbeta primers. Clones were read by immunoSEQ multiplex PCR, and TCRdb kept only the in-frame ones, dropping some. Found here are around 190,000 clones, about four fifths of them singletons; the top ten hold 1.5% to 2%. The sequencing sample was made of PBMCs. These receptors were collected from a man aged 18-30 years in good health and CMV-seronegative.

V and J are TRBV13 and TRBJ2-1; 16 nucleotides line up with TRBD2. Germline loops: CDR1 PRHDT, CDR2 FYEKMQ (reference sequence). CDR3 length: 18 amino acids. Trimming removed 4 bases from V and 9 bases from J; junction bases left unmatched: 12. CDR3 DNA: TGTGCCAGCAGCTCACCGTCCGGGACTAGCGGGGGGGCGAGTGAGCAGTTCTTC. It encodes CASSSPSGTSGGASEQFF.

This clone was counted between two and nine times. This chain connects TRBV6-5 to TRBJ1-6; 8 positions agree with TRBD1. V was pared by 5 bases and J by 9 bases, with 6 bases of the junction left unmatched. The CDR3 has 14 residues. Germline V CDR1 and CDR2: MNHEY, SVGAGI. CDR3 in amino acids: CASSTTGETSPLHF. The DNA for the CDR3 is TGTGCCAGCAGTACGACAGGGGAAACTTCACCCCTCCACTTT.